Below, 24 T cell receptor beta chains from the same sample are listed, as sequenced in a study of blood T cell repertoires in COVID-19. Libraries were prepared by immunoSEQ multiplex PCR; TCRdb keeps only in-frame clonotypes and omits some of them. The repertoire holds 200,000 or so clones, about 80% seen once, with 6.5% to 8.5% in the top ten. Sequencing was done on a sample of peripheral blood. These receptor sequences come from a human donor with acute or convalescent COVID-19. The donor label of this sample is uncertain.

The V and J genes are TRBV28 and TRBJ1-5; D is unclear. Trimming removed 5 bases from V and 7 bases from J, with 15 bases in between. The CDR3 spans 14 residues. Germline V gives CDR1 MDHEN, CDR2 SYDVKM. CDR3 nucleotide sequence: TGTGCCAGCAGTCAACCCCTCCGAGGGCAGCCCCAGCATTTT. This codes for CASSQPLRGQPQHF.

The V gene is TRBV6-5, the J gene TRBJ2-1, with 7 bases matching TRBD2. CDR3 length: 15 residues. Germline V lookup: CDR1 MNHEY, CDR2 SVGAGI. The ends lost 4 bases at V and 4 bases at J; junction bases unmatched: 7. The CDR3 loop reads CASSSSGTSYNEQFF. The CDR3 coding sequence is TGTGCCAGCAGTTCCAGCGGGACTTCTTACAATGAGCAGTTCTTC.

The chain joins TRBV27 to TRBJ2-7, with TRBD2 identical over 9 bases. The CDR3 runs to 15 residues. V shed 8 bases, J shed 0 bases, and the junction held 8 bases outside the gene matches. CDR1 is MNHEY, CDR2 SMNVEV, per germline (reference sequence). The CDR3 reads CASHYLAGSSYEQYF. The CDR3 DNA reads as TGTGCCAGCCATTACCTAGCGGGAAGCTCCTACGAGCAGTACTTC.

The rearrangement links TRBV6-5 to TRBJ1-4; no definite D call. Germline lookup yields CDR1 MNHEY and CDR2 SVGAGI. V dropped 4 bases and J dropped 2 bases, with 11 bases sitting between them. The CDR3 contains 15 residues. CDR3 amino acids: CASSLDRSTNEKLFF. The CDR3, as DNA: TGTGCCAGCAGTTTAGATCGGTCTACTAATGAAAAACTGTTTTTT.

The chain couples TRBV6-5 to TRBJ1-6, with a weak D call TRBD1 (5 bases). Germline V gives CDR1 MNHEY, CDR2 SVGAGI. This CDR3 region has 13 residues. The V end was cut by 5 bases, the J end by 7 bases, with 9 bases between. The CDR3, as DNA: TGTGCCAGCAGTAGGGGTGACAATTCACCCCTCCACTTT. It yields the protein CASSRGDNSPLHF.

This clone was found once. The chain combines TRBV5-1 with TRBJ2-1; TRBD1 agrees at 9 bases. J lost 5 bases, V lost 7 bases, and 13 bases had no gene match. CDR3 length equals 16 residues. Per germline, CDR1 SGHRS and CDR2 YFSETQ. The CDR3 bases are TGCGCCAGCCGACCCTCCCGGGACAGGGTGGACAATGAGCAGTTCTTC. Residues: CASRPSRDRVDNEQFF.

V gene TRBV24-1 combines with J gene TRBJ2-2, with D unclear. The CDR3 runs to 12 residues. Trimming removed 0 bases from V and 11 bases from J, with 6 bases in between. Germline V gives CDR1 KGHDR, CDR2 SFDVKD. CDR3 sequence: CATSDLRGELFF. CDR3 in DNA: TGTGCCACCAGTGATTTGCGCGGAGAGCTGTTTTTT.

This clone was counted once. The gene calls are TRBV30 and TRBJ2-5; D not certain. V lost 0 bases to trimming and J lost 0 bases, with 11 bases between them. The germline gives CDR1 GTSNPN, CDR2 SVGIG (reference sequence). The CDR3 loop spans 15 amino acids. The CDR3 sequence is CAWSVQSAYQETQYF. For the CDR3, the DNA is TGTGCCTGGAGTGTACAGTCGGCGTACCAAGAGACCCAGTACTTC.

The chain links TRBV30 to TRBJ1-1; D may be TRBD1 (6 bases). Looked up from germline, CDR1 is GTSNPN and CDR2 is SVGIG (reference sequence). V dropped 1 base and J dropped 6 bases, with 12 bases sitting between them. The CDR3 has 13 amino acids. The CDR3 nucleotides read TGTGCCTGGAGTGCGGGGGGCCGGGCTGAAGCTTTCTTT. It translates to CAWSAGGRAEAFF. The whole variable domain, remainder taken from reference TRBV30 and TRBJ1-1, is SQTIHQWPATLVQPVGSPLSLECTVEGTSNPNLYWYRQAAGRGLQLLFYSVGIGQISSEVPQNLSASRPQDRQFILSSKKLLLSDSGFYLCAWSAGGRAEAFFGQGTRLTVV.

J is TRBJ2-7 and V is TRBV3-1 (or the pseudogene TRBV3-2); D remains unclear. This CDR3 region has 14 residues. Germline V lookup: CDR1 LGHDT, CDR2 YNNKEL (reference sequence). V lost 4 bases, J lost 0 bases, and 10 bases lay in between. The CDR3 loop is CASSRGGSSYEQYF. In nucleotides, the CDR3 is TGTGCCAGCAGCCGAGGTGGCAGCTCCTACGAGCAGTACTTC.

This clone has a handful of counts. The rearrangement joins TRBV18 to TRBJ2-5; D possibly corresponds to TRBD1 (6 bases). The CDR3 extends over 14 amino acids. The V and J ends lost 1 base and 4 bases respectively, with 10 bases between them. Germline CDR1 is KGHSH and CDR2 is LQKENI. The CDR3 here is CASSPQGERETQYF. The CDR3 bases are TGTGCCAGCTCACCACAGGGGGAGCGAGAGACCCAGTACTTC.

The chain combines TRBV7-2 with TRBJ2-2; possibly TRBD1 for D (6 bases). The V gene's germline CDR1 is SGHTA and CDR2 FQGNSA. The CDR3 spans 13 residues. Between the trimmed V and J ends, which lost 4 bases and 7 bases, there was a span of 10 bases. CDR3 amino acids: CASSYRDGGELFF. CDR3 nucleotides: TGTGCCAGCAGCTACAGGGATGGCGGGGAGCTGTTTTTT.

This chain links TRBV7-2 with TRBJ2-7, with TRBD2 identical over 8 bases. There are 15 residues in the CDR3. The junction had 6 bases not matched to a gene; V was cut back by 3 bases and J by 2 bases. Germline CDR1 is SGHTA and CDR2 is FQGNSA. The CDR3 sequence is CASSFSGGKAYEQYF. Here the CDR3 DNA reads TGTGCCAGCAGCTTCTCGGGAGGGAAGGCCTACGAGCAGTACTTC.

The V and J genes are TRBV28 and TRBJ1-1; D is unresolved. V shed 8 bases and J shed 13 bases, with 20 bases lying between them. The CDR3 runs 12 residues. Germline values: CDR1 MDHEN, CDR2 SYDVKM. The CDR3 protein is CASVSGTEGVFF. The DNA for the CDR3 is TGTGCCAGCGTCAGTGGAACGGAGGGAGTTTTCTTT.

This chain joins TRBV5-4 and TRBJ2-7, with TRBD2 matching 13 bases. The CDR3 totals 17 residues. Germline V gives CDR1 SGHNT, CDR2 YYREEE (reference sequence). V trimming: 0 bases; J trimming: 5 bases; junction bases outside the gene matches: 8. CDR3 in DNA: TGTGCCAGCAGCTTGGCCAGGACTAGCGGGAGCCCCCACGAGCAGTACTTC. This codes for CASSLARTSGSPHEQYF.

This clone was recorded once. CDR3 protein: CASHSGASYEQYF. The CDR3 nucleotides read TGTGCCAGTCATAGCGGGGCCTCCTACGAGCAGTACTTC. The chain joins TRBV12-3 or TRBV12-4 to TRBJ2-7, with 8 bases fitting TRBD2. The CDR3 loop spans 13 amino acids. V lost 9 bases to trimming and J lost 0 bases; unmatched junction nucleotides: 4.

CDR3 protein: CASSKRTVSSYEQYF. The CDR3 DNA is TGTGCCAGCAGCAAAAGGACAGTGAGCTCCTACGAGCAGTACTTC. The J gene is TRBJ2-7, the V gene TRBV21-1; TRBD1 is taken as the D call from the table, unchecked against the DNA. TRBV21-1 has pseudogene status. The CDR3 extends over 15 amino acids.

The gene calls are TRBV6-2 or TRBV6-3 and TRBJ1-2; the D is unclear. The CDR3 covers 13 residues. V lost 4 bases, J lost 1 base, and 7 bases lay in between. CDR1 and CDR2 from the germline V gene are MNHEY and SVGEGT. The CDR3 DNA reads TGTGCCAGCAGTTGGGGAGATAACTATGGCTACACCTTC. Translation: CASSWGDNYGYTF.

The chain carries TRBV27 and TRBJ2-1; D possibly corresponds to TRBD2 (7 bases). CDR1 MNHEY and CDR2 SMNVEV come from the germline V gene (reference sequence). CDR3 length: 15 residues. The V end lost 5 bases, the J end lost 5 bases, and 16 bases lay between the germline ends. The DNA for the CDR3 is TGTGCCAGCAGTATCTGGACTAGGACAGACAATGAGCAGTTCTTC. It specifies CASSIWTRTDNEQFF.

This sequence joins TRBV6-5 and TRBJ1-2, with 9 bases identical to TRBD1. The CDR3 length is 14 residues. V lost 5 bases to trimming and J lost 4 bases; unmatched junction nucleotides: 5. Germline assignment: CDR1 MNHEY and CDR2 SVGAGI. CDR3 sequence: CASSRDRVSYGYTF. CDR3 DNA: TGTGCCAGCAGTCGGGACAGGGTGAGCTATGGCTACACCTTC.

This clone was seen once. The gene calls are TRBV7-9 and TRBJ2-3; unclear D gene. Trimming left V 0 bases short and J 2 bases short, with 9 bases between. The CDR3 extends over 15 amino acids. Germline CDR1 reads SEHNR; CDR2 reads FQNEAQ (reference sequence). The CDR3 DNA reads TGTGCCAGCAGCTTAGCGGGCCAGAACACAGATACGCAGTATTTT. Its translation is CASSLAGQNTDTQYF.

This clone showed up just once. The chain uses TRBV5-1 and TRBJ2-7; D perhaps matches TRBD2 (5 bases). The CDR3 sequence is 14 residues long. V was clipped by 4 bases and J by 2 bases, with 13 bases between them. Germline CDR1 is SGHRS and CDR2 is YFSETQ. The CDR3 loop is CASSPEGVAYEQYF. CDR3 DNA sequence: TGCGCCAGCAGCCCCGAGGGCGTTGCCTACGAGCAGTACTTC.

This chain joins TRBV7-4 and TRBJ1-1; D not resolved. This CDR3 comprises 12 residues. The V gene's germline CDR1 is SGHVT and CDR2 SQSDAQ. Deletions cut 7 bases from V and 3 bases from J, with 9 bases between. CDR3 protein: CASTGDDTEAFF. In DNA form, the CDR3 reads TGTGCCAGCACCGGAGATGACACTGAAGCTTTCTTT.

This chain uses TRBV7-2 with TRBJ2-3; D perhaps matches TRBD2 (8 bases). V was cut by 3 bases and J by 4 bases, with 17 bases left in between. Germline CDR1 is SGHTA and CDR2 is FQGNSA. There are 16 residues in the CDR3. The DNA for the CDR3 is TGTGCCAGCAGCTTGCCGGGAGGGGGCGCATCAGATACGCAGTATTTT. Translating it yields CASSLPGGGASDTQYF.